Reported below is one TCR beta chain. Its target is unknown. Amplified TCR beta CDR3 regions derived from RNA transcripts. During a first-round RT-PCR of the TCR CDR3, the HTBI primer set was used. From the multiplex PCR reads, TCRdb called clonotypes with MiXCR, one entry per CDR3 protein. The data hold more than 550,000 distinct CDR3 sequences, with over 40% observed a single time. The sample belongs to a study of T cells in Graves' hyperthyroidism and ophthalmopathy. Study-wide results and limits: Ophthalmopathy prediction by the model preceded onset by a median roughly 6 months.

CDR1 MGHDK and CDR2 SYGVNS come from the germline V gene. V lost 7 bases to trimming and J lost 6 bases; unmatched junction nucleotides: 6. The CDR3 has 14 amino acids. This clonotype was sampled from an adult man with Graves' disease, either hyperthyroidism or ophthalmopathy (not recorded which). The source material was peripheral blood or thyroid tissue (not recorded which). V and J are TRBV25-1 and TRBJ1-1; 12 bases line up with TRBD1. In DNA, the CDR3 is TGTGCCAGCAATGGGGGACAGGGGGCGGCTGAAGCTTTCTTT. This encodes CASNGGQGAAEAFF.